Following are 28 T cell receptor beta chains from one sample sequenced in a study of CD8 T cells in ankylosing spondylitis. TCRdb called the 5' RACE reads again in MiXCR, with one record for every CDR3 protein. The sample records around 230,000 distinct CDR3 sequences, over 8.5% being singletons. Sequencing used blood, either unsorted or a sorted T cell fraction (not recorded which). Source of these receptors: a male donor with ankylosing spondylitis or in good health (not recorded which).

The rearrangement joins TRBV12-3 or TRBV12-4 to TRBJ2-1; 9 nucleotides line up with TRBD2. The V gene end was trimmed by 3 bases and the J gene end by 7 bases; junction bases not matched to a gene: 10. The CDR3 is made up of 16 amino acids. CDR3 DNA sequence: TGTGCCAGCAGTTTTTGGTCTAGCGGGGTTACGAATGAGCAGTTCTTC. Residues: CASSFWSSGVTNEQFF.

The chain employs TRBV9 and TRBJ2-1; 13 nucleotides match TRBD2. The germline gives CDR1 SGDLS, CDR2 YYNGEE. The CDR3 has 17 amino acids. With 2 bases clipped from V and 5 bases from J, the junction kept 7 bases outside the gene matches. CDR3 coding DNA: TGTGCCAGCAGCGTGAGGTTCGGACTAGCGGGGGACAATGAGCAGTTCTTC. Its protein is CASSVRFGLAGDNEQFF.

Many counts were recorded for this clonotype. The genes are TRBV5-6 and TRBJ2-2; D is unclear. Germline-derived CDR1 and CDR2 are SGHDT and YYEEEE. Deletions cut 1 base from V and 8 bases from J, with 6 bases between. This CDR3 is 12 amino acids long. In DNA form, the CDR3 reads TGTGCCAGCAGCTTGTCTCATGGGGAGCTGTTTTTT. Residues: CASSLSHGELFF.

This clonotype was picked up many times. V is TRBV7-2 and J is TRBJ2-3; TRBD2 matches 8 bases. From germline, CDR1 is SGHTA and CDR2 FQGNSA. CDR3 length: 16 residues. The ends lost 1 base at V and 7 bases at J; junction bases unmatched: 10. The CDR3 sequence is CASSLGAGGGRNTQYF. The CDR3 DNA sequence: TGTGCCAGCAGCTTAGGGGCTGGCGGGGGGCGGAATACGCAGTATTTT. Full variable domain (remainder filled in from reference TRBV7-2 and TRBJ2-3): GAGVSQSPSNKVTEKGKDVELRCDPISGHTALYWYRQSLGQGLEFLIYFQGNSAPDKSGLPSDRFSAERTGGSVSTLTIQRTQQEDSAVYLCASSLGAGGGRNTQYFGPGTRLTVL.

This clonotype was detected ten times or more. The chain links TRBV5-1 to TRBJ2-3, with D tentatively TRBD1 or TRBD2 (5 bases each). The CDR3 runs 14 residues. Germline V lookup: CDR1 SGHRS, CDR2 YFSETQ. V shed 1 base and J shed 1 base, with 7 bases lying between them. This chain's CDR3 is CASSLMGGTDTQYF. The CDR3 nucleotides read TGCGCCAGCAGCTTGATGGGGGGCACAGATACGCAGTATTTT.

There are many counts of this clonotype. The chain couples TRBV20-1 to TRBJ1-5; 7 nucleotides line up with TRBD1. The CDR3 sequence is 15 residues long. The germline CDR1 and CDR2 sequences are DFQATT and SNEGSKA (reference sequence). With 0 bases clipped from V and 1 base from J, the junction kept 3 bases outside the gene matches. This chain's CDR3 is CSARDDRVSNQPQHF. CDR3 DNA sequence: TGCAGTGCTAGAGACGACAGGGTAAGCAATCAGCCCCAGCATTTT.

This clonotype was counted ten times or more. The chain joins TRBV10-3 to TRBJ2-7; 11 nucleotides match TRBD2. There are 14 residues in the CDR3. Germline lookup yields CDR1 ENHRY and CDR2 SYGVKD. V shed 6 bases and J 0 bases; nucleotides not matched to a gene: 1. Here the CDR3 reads CAIRGLAASYEQYF. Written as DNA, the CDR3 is TGTGCCATCAGGGGACTAGCGGCCTCCTACGAGCAGTACTTC.

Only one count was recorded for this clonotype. Here the CDR3 DNA reads TGTGCTAGTGGCCTCGGGACTAGCGGGAGGTCAAGCACAGATACGCAGTATTTT. It codes for CASGLGTSGRSSTDTQYF. The genes are TRBV12-5 and TRBJ2-3; TRBD2 agrees at 15 bases. V lost 6 bases to trimming and J lost 0 bases; unmatched junction nucleotides: 7. CDR1 is LGHNT and CDR2 is FRNRAP in the germline V gene. The CDR3 covers 18 residues.

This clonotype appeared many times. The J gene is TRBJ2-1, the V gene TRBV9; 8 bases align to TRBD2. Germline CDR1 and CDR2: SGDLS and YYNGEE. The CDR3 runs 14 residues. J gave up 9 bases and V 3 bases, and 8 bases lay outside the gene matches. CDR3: CASSEKRLASEQFF. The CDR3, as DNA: TGTGCCAGCAGCGAAAAAAGACTAGCGAGTGAGCAGTTCTTC.

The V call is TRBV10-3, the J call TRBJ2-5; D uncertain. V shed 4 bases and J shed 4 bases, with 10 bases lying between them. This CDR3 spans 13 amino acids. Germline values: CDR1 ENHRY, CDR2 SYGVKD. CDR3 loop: CAISVSAAETQYF. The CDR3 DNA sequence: TGTGCCATCAGTGTATCAGCAGCAGAGACCCAGTACTTC.

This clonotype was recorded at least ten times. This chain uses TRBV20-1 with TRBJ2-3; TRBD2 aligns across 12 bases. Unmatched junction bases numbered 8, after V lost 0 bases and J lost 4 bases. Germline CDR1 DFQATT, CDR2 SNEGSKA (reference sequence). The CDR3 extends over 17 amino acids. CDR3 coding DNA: TGCAGTGCTAGAGATTCAGGACTAGCGGGGACCTCAGATACGCAGTATTTT. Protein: CSARDSGLAGTSDTQYF.

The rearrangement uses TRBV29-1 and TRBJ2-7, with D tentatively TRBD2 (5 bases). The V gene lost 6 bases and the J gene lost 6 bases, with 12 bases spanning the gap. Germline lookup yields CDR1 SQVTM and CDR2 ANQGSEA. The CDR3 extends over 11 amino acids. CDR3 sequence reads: CSVIREFEQYF. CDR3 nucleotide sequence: TGCAGCGTGATAAGGGAGTTCGAGCAGTACTTC.

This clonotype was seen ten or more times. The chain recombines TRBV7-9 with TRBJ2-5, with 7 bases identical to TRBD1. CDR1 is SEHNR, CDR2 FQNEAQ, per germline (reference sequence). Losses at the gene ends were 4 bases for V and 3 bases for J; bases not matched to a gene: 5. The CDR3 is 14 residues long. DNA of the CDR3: TGTGCCAGCAGCTCGACAGGGCATAAAGAGACCCAGTACTTC. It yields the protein CASSSTGHKETQYF.

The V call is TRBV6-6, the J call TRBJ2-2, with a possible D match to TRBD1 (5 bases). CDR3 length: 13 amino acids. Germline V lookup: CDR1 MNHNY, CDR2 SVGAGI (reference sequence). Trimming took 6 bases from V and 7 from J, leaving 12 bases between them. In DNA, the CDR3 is TGTGCCAGCAGCTCGGACACCTACGGGGAGCTGTTTTTT. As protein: CASSSDTYGELFF.

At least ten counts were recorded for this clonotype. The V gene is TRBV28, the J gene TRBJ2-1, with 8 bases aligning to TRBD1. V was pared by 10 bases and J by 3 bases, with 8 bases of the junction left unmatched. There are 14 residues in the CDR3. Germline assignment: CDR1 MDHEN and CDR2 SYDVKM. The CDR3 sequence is CATMTGAIYNEQFF. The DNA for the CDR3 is TGTGCCACCATGACAGGGGCGATCTACAATGAGCAGTTCTTC.

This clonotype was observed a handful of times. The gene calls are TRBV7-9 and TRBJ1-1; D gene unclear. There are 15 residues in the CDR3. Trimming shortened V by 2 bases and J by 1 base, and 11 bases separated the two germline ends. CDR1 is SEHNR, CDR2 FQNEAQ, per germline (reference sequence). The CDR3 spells CASSLRSGKNTEAFF. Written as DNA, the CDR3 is TGTGCCAGCAGCTTACGATCGGGCAAGAACACTGAAGCTTTCTTT.

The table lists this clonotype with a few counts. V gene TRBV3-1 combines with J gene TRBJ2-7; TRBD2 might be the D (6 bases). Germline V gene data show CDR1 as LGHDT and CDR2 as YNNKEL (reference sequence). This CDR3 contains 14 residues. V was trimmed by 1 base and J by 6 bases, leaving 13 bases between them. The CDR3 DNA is TGTGCCAGCAGCCAAGGGGAGGCGTCGGTCGAGCAGTACTTC. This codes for CASSQGEASVEQYF.

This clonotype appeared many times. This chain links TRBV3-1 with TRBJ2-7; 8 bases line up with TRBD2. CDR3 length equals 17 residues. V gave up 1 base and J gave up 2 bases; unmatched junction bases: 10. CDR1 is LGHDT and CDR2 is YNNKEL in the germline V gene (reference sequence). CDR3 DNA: TGTGCCAGCAGCCAAGTGAGCGGGGGAGAGGGGGCCTACGAGCAGTACTTC. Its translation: CASSQVSGGEGAYEQYF.

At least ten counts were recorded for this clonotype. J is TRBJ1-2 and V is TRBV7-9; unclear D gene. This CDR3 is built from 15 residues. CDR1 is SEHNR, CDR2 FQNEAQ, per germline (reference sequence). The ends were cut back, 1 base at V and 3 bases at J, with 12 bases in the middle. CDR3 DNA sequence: TGTGCCAGCAGCTTAGAAGGTGGTGCTGACTATGGCTACACCTTC. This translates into CASSLEGGADYGYTF. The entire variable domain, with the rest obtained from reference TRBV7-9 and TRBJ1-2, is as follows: DTGVSQNPRHKITKRGQNVTFRCDPISEHNRLYWYRQTLGQGPEFLTYFQNEAQLEKSRLLSDRFSAERPKGSFSTLEIQRTEQGDSAMYLCASSLEGGADYGYTFGSGTRLTVV.

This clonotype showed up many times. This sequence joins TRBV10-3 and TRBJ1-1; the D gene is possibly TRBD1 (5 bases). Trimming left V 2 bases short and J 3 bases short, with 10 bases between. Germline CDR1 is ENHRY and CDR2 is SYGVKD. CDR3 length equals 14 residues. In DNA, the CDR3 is TGTGCCATCAGTGAGCGGAGGGACGACACTGAAGCTTTCTTT. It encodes CAISERRDDTEAFF.

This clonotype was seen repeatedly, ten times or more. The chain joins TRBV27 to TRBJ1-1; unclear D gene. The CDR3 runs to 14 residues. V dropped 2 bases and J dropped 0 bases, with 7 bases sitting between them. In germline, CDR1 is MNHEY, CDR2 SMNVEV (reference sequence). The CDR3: CASSLRPLNTEAFF. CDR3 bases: TGTGCCAGCAGTTTACGCCCACTGAACACTGAAGCTTTCTTT.

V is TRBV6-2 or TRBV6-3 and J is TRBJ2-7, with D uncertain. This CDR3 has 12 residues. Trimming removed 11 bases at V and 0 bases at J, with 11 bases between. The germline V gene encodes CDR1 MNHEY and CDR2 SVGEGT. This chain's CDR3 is CAARGSSYEQYF. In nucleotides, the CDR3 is TGTGCCGCCCGAGGATCCTCCTACGAGCAGTACTTC.

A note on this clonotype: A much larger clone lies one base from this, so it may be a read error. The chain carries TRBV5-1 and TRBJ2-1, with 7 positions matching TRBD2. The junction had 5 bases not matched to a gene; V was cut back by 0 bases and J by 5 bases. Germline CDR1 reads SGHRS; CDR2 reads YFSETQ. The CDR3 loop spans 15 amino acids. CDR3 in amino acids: CASSLVKRGDNEQFF. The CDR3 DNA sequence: TGCGCCAGCAGCTTGGTCAAGCGGGGTGACAATGAGCAGTTCTTC.

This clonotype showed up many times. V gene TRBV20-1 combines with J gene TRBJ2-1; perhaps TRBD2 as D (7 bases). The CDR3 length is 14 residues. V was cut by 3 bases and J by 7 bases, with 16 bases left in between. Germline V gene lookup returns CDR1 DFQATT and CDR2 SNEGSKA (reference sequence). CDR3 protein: CSARWGREFNEQFF. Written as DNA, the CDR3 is TGCAGTGCTAGGTGGGGGCGGGAGTTTAATGAGCAGTTCTTC.

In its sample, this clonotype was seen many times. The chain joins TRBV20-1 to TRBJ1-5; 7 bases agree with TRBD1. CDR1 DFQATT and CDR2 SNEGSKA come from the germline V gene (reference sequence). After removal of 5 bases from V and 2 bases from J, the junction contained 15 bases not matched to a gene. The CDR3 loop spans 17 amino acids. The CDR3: CSASLTGTPGGNQPQHF. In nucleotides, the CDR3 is TGCAGTGCTTCCCTGACAGGGACCCCGGGGGGCAATCAGCCCCAGCATTTT.

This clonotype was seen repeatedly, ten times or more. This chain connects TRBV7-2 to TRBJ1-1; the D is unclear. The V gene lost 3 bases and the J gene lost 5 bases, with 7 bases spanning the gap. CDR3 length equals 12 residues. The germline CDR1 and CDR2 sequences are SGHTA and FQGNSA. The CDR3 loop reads CASSFSWTEAFF. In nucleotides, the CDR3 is TGTGCCAGCAGCTTCTCCTGGACTGAAGCTTTCTTT. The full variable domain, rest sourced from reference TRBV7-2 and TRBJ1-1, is GAGVSQSPSNKVTEKGKDVELRCDPISGHTALYWYRQSLGQGLEFLIYFQGNSAPDKSGLPSDRFSAERTGGSVSTLTIQRTQQEDSAVYLCASSFSWTEAFFGQGTRLTVV.

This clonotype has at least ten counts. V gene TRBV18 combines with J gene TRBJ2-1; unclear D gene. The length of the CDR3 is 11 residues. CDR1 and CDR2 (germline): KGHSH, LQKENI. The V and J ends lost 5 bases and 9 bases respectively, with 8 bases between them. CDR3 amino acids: CASSAVAEQFF. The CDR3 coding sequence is TGTGCCAGCTCAGCGGTCGCTGAGCAGTTCTTC.

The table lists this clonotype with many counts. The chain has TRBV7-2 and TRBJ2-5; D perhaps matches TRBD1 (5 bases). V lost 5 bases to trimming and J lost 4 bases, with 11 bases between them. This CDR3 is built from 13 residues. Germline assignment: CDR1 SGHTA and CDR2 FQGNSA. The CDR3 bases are TGTGCCAGCAGCCCCAGGGCGGCAGAGACCCAGTACTTC. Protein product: CASSPRAAETQYF.